The present T cell receptor (beta chain) was sequenced within a study of cytomegalovirus exposure and HLA in healthy donors. Whole-study context: Of all 400 or so donors who were genotyped, roughly 81% belonged to the Caucasian-associated ancestry cluster. Overall study findings and caveats: Altogether, 150 or so TCR beta chains were recorded as cytomegalovirus-associated.

Trimming pared 4 bases from V and 6 bases from J, leaving 11 bases between. Germline-derived CDR1 and CDR2 are MNHNS and SASEGT. The length of the CDR3 is 13 residues. To note about this clone: Its cognate antigen is unknown.

The PCR made use of 60 Vbeta and 13 Jbeta primers. The method was immunoSEQ multiplex PCR; TCRdb's version includes in-frame clones alone and lacks a portion of them. The repertoire table contains about 20,000 clones. The source of this sequence is a man in his fifties or sixties in good health and CMV-seropositive. The chain uses TRBV6-1 and TRBJ2-3; TRBD2 is a possible D gene (5 bases). The sample was PBMCs. CDR3 sequence: CASSALPGDTQYF. The CDR3 DNA reads TGTGCCAGCAGTGCCCTACCGGGGGATACGCAGTATTTT.